This TCR beta chain was captured in a study of control samples from healthy donors and cancer patients. CDR3 length: 12 amino acids. Per germline, CDR1 SQVTM and CDR2 ANQGSEA. With 4 bases removed from V and 2 bases from J, the gap between germline ends came to 8 bases. The method was immunoSEQ multiplex PCR; TCRdb's version includes in-frame clones alone and lacks a portion of them. The repertoire holds about 150,000 clones, with 94% as singletons. The chain carries TRBV29-1 and TRBJ1-2, with a tentative D call TRBD1 (5 bases). The sample comprised blood. The sequence was collected from a woman younger than 30 in good health. The CDR3 coding sequence is TGCAGCGTTGGAAGGGGCAACTATGGCTACACCTTC. Protein: CSVGRGNYGYTF.